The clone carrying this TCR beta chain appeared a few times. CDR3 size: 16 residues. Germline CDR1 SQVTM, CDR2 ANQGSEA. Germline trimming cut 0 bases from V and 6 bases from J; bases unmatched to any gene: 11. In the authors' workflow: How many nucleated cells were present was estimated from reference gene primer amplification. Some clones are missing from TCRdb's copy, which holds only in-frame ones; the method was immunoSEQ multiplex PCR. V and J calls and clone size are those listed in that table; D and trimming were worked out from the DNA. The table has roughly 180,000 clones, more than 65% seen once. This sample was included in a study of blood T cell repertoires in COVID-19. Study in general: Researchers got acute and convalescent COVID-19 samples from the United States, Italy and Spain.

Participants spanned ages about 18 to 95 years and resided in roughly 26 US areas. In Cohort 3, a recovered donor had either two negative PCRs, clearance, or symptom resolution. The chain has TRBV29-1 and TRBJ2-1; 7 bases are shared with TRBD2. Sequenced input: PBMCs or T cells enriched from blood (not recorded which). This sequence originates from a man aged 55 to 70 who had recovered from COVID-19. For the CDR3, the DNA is TGCAGCGTTGAAGATCACTGGGGGGGTGCGGGCAATGAGCAGTTCTTC. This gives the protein CSVEDHWGGAGNEQFF.